The 10 T cell receptor beta chains listed next were all sequenced from one sample in a study of OX40 agonist ivuxolimab in advanced cancers. Clones were read by immunoSEQ multiplex PCR, and TCRdb kept only the in-frame ones, dropping some. The data show 69,000 or so clones, with 80% to 90% seen just once and 5.5% to 6.5% held by the top ten. The specimen comprised CD4+ or CD8+ T cells sorted from blood, sampled in a trial of the OX40 agonist ivuxolimab. These receptors originate from an adult with an advanced solid tumor such as melanoma, head and neck, liver or kidney cancer.

This clone was recorded once. V is TRBV15 and J is TRBJ1-5, with D possibly being TRBD1 (6 bases). The CDR3 length is 13 residues. The V and J ends lost 9 bases and 4 bases respectively, with 13 bases between them. CDR1 is LNHNV and CDR2 is YYDKDF in the germline V gene (reference sequence). CDR3 in amino acids: CATTGLLNQPQHF. As DNA, the CDR3 is TGTGCCACGACAGGTCTCCTTAATCAGCCCCAGCATTTT.

The chain couples TRBV9 to TRBJ2-2, with unresolved D. The CDR3 sequence is 14 residues long. The V gene lost 2 bases and the J gene lost 8 bases, with 13 bases spanning the gap. The V gene's germline CDR1 is SGDLS and CDR2 YYNGEE. CDR3 in DNA: TGTGCCAGCAGCGTCGGACCGCTTCAAGGGGAGCTGTTTTTT. Translating gives CASSVGPLQGELFF.

This clone was found once. V is TRBV19 and J is TRBJ2-7; D is undetermined. This CDR3 region has 12 residues. Trimming pared 1 base from V and 3 bases from J, leaving 4 bases between. Germline-derived CDR1 and CDR2 are LNHDA and SQIVND (reference sequence). CDR3 nucleotides: TGTGCCAGTAGTATAGGAGGCTACGAGCAGTACTTC. Its translation: CASSIGGYEQYF.

In this sample, this clone turned up once. The genes are TRBV27 and TRBJ1-5; the D is unclear. The CDR3 has 14 amino acids. CDR1 is MNHEY and CDR2 is SMNVEV in the germline V gene (reference sequence). V dropped 1 base and J dropped 1 base, with 5 bases sitting between them. The CDR3 DNA sequence: TGTGCCAGCAGTTTATACGACAGCAATCAGCCCCAGCATTTT. Encoded protein: CASSLYDSNQPQHF.

This clone has a single count. This sequence joins TRBV5-4 and TRBJ2-7; 8 positions match TRBD2. The germline CDR1 and CDR2 sequences are SGHNT and YYREEE (reference sequence). This CDR3 has 12 residues. V shed 10 bases, J shed 4 bases, and the junction held 7 bases outside the gene matches. In nucleotides, the CDR3 is TGTGCCTCGGGGGTAGCGGGGTACGAGCAGTACTTC. Translation: CASGVAGYEQYF.

This rearrangement joins TRBV9 to TRBJ2-5; D is possibly TRBD1 or TRBD2 (5 bases each). This CDR3 contains 14 residues. Trimming shortened V by 3 bases and J by 5 bases, and 14 bases separated the two germline ends. CDR1 is SGDLS, CDR2 YYNGEE, per germline. The CDR3 DNA follows: TGTGCCAGCAGCGCCCACGGGGCAGGGGAGACCCAGTACTTC. Residues: CASSAHGAGETQYF.

This clone has only one observation. This sequence joins TRBV30 and TRBJ2-7, with D perhaps matching TRBD2 (5 bases). The CDR3 totals 15 residues. Germline V CDR1 and CDR2: GTSNPN, SVGIG (reference sequence). Trimming removed 1 base at V and 3 bases at J, with 16 bases between. This CDR3 is CAWSGTWTGVYEQYF. CDR3 in DNA: TGTGCCTGGAGTGGGACTTGGACCGGGGTCTACGAGCAGTACTTC.

The J gene is TRBJ1-2, the V gene TRBV30; the match to TRBD1 covers 11 bases. This CDR3 contains 14 residues. Germline V gives CDR1 GTSNPN, CDR2 SVGIG (reference sequence). Trimming cost V 5 bases and J 6 bases; bases outside gene matches: 8. The CDR3 here is CAWGGTGGSHGYTF. The CDR3 DNA reads as TGTGCCTGGGGAGGGACAGGGGGATCACATGGCTACACCTTC.

The chain uses TRBV7-9 and TRBJ2-2; 10 bases fit TRBD2. V lost 6 bases to trimming and J lost 1 base; unmatched junction nucleotides: 5. From germline, CDR1 is SEHNR and CDR2 FQNEAQ (reference sequence). The CDR3 contains 16 residues. The CDR3 region has the DNA TGTGCCAGCAGTTCTAGCGGGGGCCAGAACACCGGGGAGCTGTTTTTT. This encodes CASSSSGGQNTGELFF.

The chain carries TRBV2 and TRBJ2-2; D is undetermined. Germline lookup yields CDR1 SNHLY and CDR2 FYNNEI. The CDR3 has 12 amino acids. V gave up 5 bases and J gave up 8 bases, with 9 bases separating them. As DNA, the CDR3 is TGTGCCAGCAGTTACTTGGGAGGGGAGCTGTTTTTT. Residues: CASSYLGGELFF.